One sample yielded the 17 T cell receptor beta chains listed below, sequenced in a study of blood T cell repertoires in COVID-19. TCRdb's copy holds only in-frame clones and misses some; the assay was immunoSEQ multiplex PCR. The sample contains around 220,000 clones, around 88% of which appear only once. The sequenced material came from peripheral blood. The receptors come from a man aged 18-30 years with active or convalescent COVID-19.

The count of this clone is one. The rearrangement uses TRBV24-1 and TRBJ2-5; possibly TRBD1 for D (5 bases). Germline CDR1 reads KGHDR; CDR2 reads SFDVKD. V was pared by 0 bases and J by 5 bases, with 9 bases between. The CDR3 contains 14 residues. In DNA, the CDR3 is TGTGCCACCAGTGATTTGGCAGGGTACGAGACCCAGTACTTC. This sequence encodes CATSDLAGYETQYF.

This clone appeared a single time. The rearrangement joins TRBV7-9 to TRBJ2-3; TRBD1 aligns across 9 bases. Germline V gene lookup returns CDR1 SEHNR and CDR2 FQNEAQ (reference sequence). The CDR3 sequence is 16 residues long. V lost 7 bases to trimming and J lost 3 bases; unmatched junction nucleotides: 11. This CDR3 reads CASTAGTGKRTDTQYF. CDR3 nucleotides: TGTGCCAGCACTGCCGGGACAGGGAAACGGACAGATACGCAGTATTTT.

This sequence joins TRBV4-3 and TRBJ2-7; 9 bases line up with TRBD2. V gave up 1 base and J gave up 2 bases; unmatched junction bases: 6. The CDR3 sequence is 16 residues long. Germline V CDR1 and CDR2: LGHNA, YSLEER. CDR3 loop: CASSQGLAGKAYEQYF. CDR3 DNA: TGCGCCAGCAGCCAAGGTCTAGCGGGAAAGGCCTACGAGCAGTACTTC.

This chain uses TRBV30 with TRBJ1-1; 7 nucleotides line up with TRBD1. The V gene's germline CDR1 is GTSNPN and CDR2 SVGIG (reference sequence). The J segment lost 5 bases and the V segment lost 0 bases, leaving 9 bases of the junction unmatched. The CDR3 totals 15 residues. The CDR3 nucleotides read TGTGCCTGGAGTGTAGAAGGGGGCGAAGGAACTGAAGCTTTCTTT. Its protein is CAWSVEGGEGTEAFF.

The gene calls are TRBV28 and TRBJ1-1; TRBD1 matches 7 bases. V lost 4 bases, J lost 11 bases, and 13 bases stayed unmatched. The CDR3 is made up of 14 amino acids. Germline assignment: CDR1 MDHEN and CDR2 SYDVKM. The CDR3 here is CASSSTDRRGLAFF. CDR3 nucleotides: TGTGCCAGCAGTTCCACGGACAGGAGGGGCTTGGCTTTCTTT.

The chain couples TRBV25-1 to TRBJ2-7; 10 nucleotides line up with TRBD1. There are 17 residues in the CDR3. Germline-derived CDR1 and CDR2 are MGHDK and SYGVNS. Trimming removed 2 bases from V and 5 bases from J; junction bases left unmatched: 12. The CDR3 region is CASSEDRGRDLVHEQYF. The CDR3 coding sequence is TGTGCCAGCAGTGAAGACAGGGGGCGCGATTTAGTCCACGAGCAGTACTTC.

The DNA for the CDR3 is TGTGCCAGCAGCGGACGAGGGACAGGTTCTCCTTGGGAGCAGTACTTC. It yields the protein CASSGRGTGSPWEQYF. The V gene is TRBV5-4, the J gene TRBJ2-7; 8 positions match TRBD1. CDR1 SGHNT and CDR2 YYREEE come from the germline V gene (reference sequence). The CDR3 loop spans 16 amino acids. V gave up 4 bases and J gave up 7 bases; unmatched junction bases: 16.

The rearrangement links TRBV28 to TRBJ1-4; tentative D call: TRBD1 (5 bases). The CDR3 runs to 14 residues. V was trimmed by 2 bases and J by 5 bases, leaving 9 bases between them. Germline-derived CDR1 and CDR2 are MDHEN and SYDVKM. In DNA, the CDR3 is TGTGCCAGCAGTTTAGAGGCAGGGAATGAAAAACTGTTTTTT. It codes for CASSLEAGNEKLFF.

The chain has TRBV6-1 and TRBJ2-3, with 11 bases lining up with TRBD2. The ends lost 0 bases at V and 0 bases at J; junction bases unmatched: 11. CDR1 and CDR2 from the germline V gene are MNHNS and SASEGT. The CDR3 has 20 residues. Here the CDR3 reads CASSEAYPTSGAVSTDTQYF. CDR3 nucleotide sequence: TGTGCCAGCAGTGAAGCGTACCCGACTAGCGGGGCCGTAAGCACAGATACGCAGTATTTT.

The chain combines TRBV6-5 with TRBJ2-3; D is perhaps TRBD2 (6 bases). Trimming cost V 0 bases and J 2 bases, with 12 bases left between them. CDR1 is MNHEY and CDR2 is SVGAGI in the germline V gene. This CDR3 has 16 residues. The CDR3 reads CASSYSNLATTDTQYF. The CDR3, as DNA: TGTGCCAGCAGTTACTCGAATCTAGCGACCACAGATACGCAGTATTTT.

This sequence joins TRBV11-2 and TRBJ2-1; no clear D gene. Germline V gene data show CDR1 as SGHAT and CDR2 as FQNNGV. With 3 bases removed from V and 6 bases from J, the gap between germline ends came to 9 bases. This CDR3 spans 13 amino acids. This chain's CDR3 is CASSFYEVNEQFF. The CDR3 DNA reads as TGTGCCAGCAGCTTCTACGAAGTCAATGAGCAGTTCTTC.

The chain joins TRBV10-3 to TRBJ2-7; D is possibly TRBD1 (6 bases). CDR1 and CDR2 (germline): ENHRY, SYGVKD. The CDR3 has 12 amino acids. Trimming left V 4 bases short and J 6 bases short, with 10 bases between. The CDR3 DNA follows: TGTGCCATCAGTGTTTTGGACAGCGAGCAGTACTTC. Its protein product is CAISVLDSEQYF.

The V and J genes are TRBV12-3 or TRBV12-4 and TRBJ1-2; D is unresolved. Trimming removed 7 bases from V and 4 bases from J, with 10 bases in between. CDR3 length equals 12 residues. The CDR3 bases are TGTGCCAGCACCCTCACAAGCTATGGCTACACCTTC. Translated, it gives CASTLTSYGYTF.

The V call is TRBV7-8, the J call TRBJ1-2; 7 bases agree with TRBD1. Germline CDR1 and CDR2: SGHVS and FQNEAQ. J gave up 2 bases and V 5 bases, and 14 bases lay outside the gene matches. The CDR3 runs to 17 residues. CDR3 DNA: TGTGCCAGCAGCCGAGACAACACGGGACAGAAGAACTATGGCTACACCTTC. Translation gives CASSRDNTGQKNYGYTF.

The V call is TRBV6-5, the J call TRBJ1-6; D might be TRBD1 (6 bases). CDR1 is MNHEY and CDR2 is SVGAGI in the germline V gene. This CDR3 contains 15 residues. V was clipped by 2 bases and J by 3 bases, with 8 bases between them. This chain's CDR3 is CASSYHRDYNSPLHF. The CDR3 DNA reads TGTGCCAGCAGTTACCACAGGGACTATAATTCACCCCTCCACTTT.

This rearrangement joins TRBV6-4 to TRBJ2-7, with 7 nucleotides matching TRBD2. The CDR3 has 15 residues. From germline, CDR1 is MRHNA and CDR2 SNTAGT. Trimming took 0 bases from V and 5 from J; bases not matched to a gene: 7. The CDR3 region is CASSDSGGRVDEQYF. In nucleotides, the CDR3 is TGTGCCAGCAGTGACTCGGGCGGGAGAGTCGACGAGCAGTACTTC.

J is TRBJ2-2 and V is TRBV7-2, with TRBD2 matching 10 bases. The germline gives CDR1 SGHTA, CDR2 FQGNSA. V shed 11 bases and J 7 bases; nucleotides not matched to a gene: 10. The CDR3 is made up of 14 amino acids. This CDR3 is CAGAAGGPNGELFF. CDR3 nucleotides: TGTGCCGGCGCAGCGGGAGGGCCAAACGGGGAGCTGTTTTTT.